Below, 27 T cell receptor beta chains from the same sample are listed, as sequenced in a study of cytomegalovirus exposure and HLA in healthy donors. The data were produced by immunoSEQ multiplex PCR, yet TCRdb's version contains in-frame clones alone and is incomplete. The table has 100,000 to 150,000 clones, roughly nine tenths seen once. The sample was PBMCs. Every receptor here comes from a woman aged 18 to 35 in good health and CMV-seronegative.

The chain carries TRBV21-1 and TRBJ2-1; no DNA check was done on the table's D call, TRBD1. TRBV21-1 is shown as a pseudogene. This CDR3 spans 15 amino acids. As DNA, the CDR3 is TGTGCCAGCAGCAAAGATAGGACAGGGTATCGTGAGCAGTTCTTC. Its protein is CASSKDRTGYREQFF.

The chain couples TRBV6-6 to TRBJ1-5, with TRBD1 as a possible D gene (5 bases). The germline V gene has CDR1 MNHNY and CDR2 SVGAGI (reference sequence). Trimming cost V 1 base and J 5 bases, with 15 bases left between them. CDR3 length: 16 residues. CDR3 residues: CASSYFQGIGDQPQHF. Written as DNA, the CDR3 is TGTGCCAGCAGTTACTTTCAGGGAATTGGAGATCAGCCCCAGCATTTT.

The chain joins TRBV25-1 to TRBJ2-7; D might be TRBD1 (5 bases). CDR1 and CDR2 from the germline V gene are MGHDK and SYGVNS. V gave up 4 bases and J gave up 5 bases, with 21 bases separating them. The CDR3 covers 16 residues. CDR3 DNA: TGTGCCAGCAGTGCCTCCCCTGGGGCGCAGCTCCACGAGCAGTACTTC. Its translation is CASSASPGAQLHEQYF.

This clone has more than one count but fewer than ten. The chain uses TRBV6-5 and TRBJ1-5; D perhaps matches TRBD1 (5 bases). V gave up 2 bases and J gave up 7 bases, with 18 bases separating them. CDR1 and CDR2 (germline): MNHEY, SVGAGI. The CDR3 totals 16 residues. The DNA for the CDR3 is TGTGCCAGCAGTTACGGCCAGACAGTGATAAGGCAGCCCCAGCATTTT. This codes for CASSYGQTVIRQPQHF.

The chain uses TRBV5-1 and TRBJ1-1; weak D call: TRBD1 (5 bases). Germline V gives CDR1 SGHRS, CDR2 YFSETQ. CDR3 size: 16 residues. The ends were cut back, 4 bases at V and 1 base at J, with 17 bases in the middle. The CDR3 DNA is TGCGCCAGCAGCGCCACCTACAGGAGTCAGAACACTGAAGCTTTCTTT. This codes for CASSATYRSQNTEAFF.

The rearrangement uses TRBV6-5 and TRBJ1-1, with 7 bases fitting TRBD1. This CDR3 comprises 15 residues. CDR1 is MNHEY, CDR2 SVGAGI, per germline. Unmatched junction bases numbered 15, after V lost 7 bases and J lost 7 bases. CDR3 in DNA: TGTGCCAGCAACGGAAATCCGGGACAGCAACTTGAAGCTTTCTTT. Translation gives CASNGNPGQQLEAFF.

This chain uses TRBV9 with TRBJ2-7; D gene uncertain. CDR1 is SGDLS and CDR2 is YYNGEE in the germline V gene. The CDR3 spans 13 residues. V shed 4 bases and J shed 6 bases, with 14 bases lying between them. In nucleotides, the CDR3 is TGTGCCAGCAGCCCTCGGGTAGATCGCGAGCAGTACTTC. Protein sequence: CASSPRVDREQYF.

The CDR3 coding sequence is TGTGCCAGCAGCTTATTAGCGGGAGAGGACGAGCAGTACTTC. As protein: CASSLLAGEDEQYF. The rearrangement uses TRBV7-9 and TRBJ2-7, with 9 bases matching TRBD2. Germline CDR1 and CDR2: SEHNR and FQNEAQ (reference sequence). The CDR3 is 14 residues long. The V segment lost 2 bases and the J segment 5 bases; nucleotides outside the gene matches: 4.

This rearrangement joins TRBV18 to TRBJ2-3, with 11 bases lining up with TRBD2. This CDR3 comprises 18 residues. The germline V gene has CDR1 KGHSH and CDR2 LQKENI. The V and J ends lost 1 base and 6 bases, in that order; junction bases with no gene match: 12. DNA for the CDR3: TGTGCCAGCTCACCACATAAGCCTAGCGGGAGGTTTGTCGATACGCAGTATTTT. Amino acid sequence: CASSPHKPSGRFVDTQYF.

The chain employs TRBV5-1 and TRBJ2-5; D is unresolved. V shed 3 bases and J shed 5 bases, with 11 bases lying between them. The CDR3 has 13 amino acids. The germline gives CDR1 SGHRS, CDR2 YFSETQ. The CDR3 DNA is TGCGCCAGCAGCTACGGAGAAGTTGAGACCCAGTACTTC. Its protein is CASSYGEVETQYF.

The chain joins TRBV12-5 to TRBJ2-3; 16 bases line up with TRBD2. The CDR3 spans 17 residues. Per the germline V gene, CDR1 is LGHNT and CDR2 is FRNRAP. V dropped 0 bases and J dropped 7; count of bases not matched to a gene: 4. In DNA, the CDR3 is TGTGCTAGTGGTTTGGTGGGGACTAGCGGGAGGGGGAATACGCAGTATTTT. This sequence encodes CASGLVGTSGRGNTQYF.

J is TRBJ2-1 and V is TRBV5-1; TRBD1 is a possible D gene (5 bases). In germline, CDR1 is SGHRS, CDR2 YFSETQ. The CDR3 sequence is 15 residues long. The ends were cut back, 5 bases at V and 6 bases at J, with 18 bases in the middle. CDR3 DNA sequence: TGCGCCAGCAGTTATACAGGTAATTTTGGCAATGAGCAGTTCTTC. This encodes CASSYTGNFGNEQFF.

The chain combines TRBV19 with TRBJ2-1, with 7 positions matching TRBD2. The trim removed 6 bases at V and 5 bases at J, leaving 4 bases unmatched. From germline, CDR1 is LNHDA and CDR2 SQIVND (reference sequence). The CDR3 contains 13 residues. CDR3 loop: CASSVAGHNEQFF. CDR3 DNA sequence: TGTGCCAGTAGCGTAGCGGGCCACAATGAGCAGTTCTTC.

This clone was picked up one time. The chain has TRBV11-3 and TRBJ1-1; TRBD1 might be the D (6 bases). CDR1 is SGHNT and CDR2 is YENEEA in the germline V gene. V was cut by 8 bases and J by 1 base, with 11 bases left in between. The CDR3 covers 13 residues. The CDR3 region is CASDRTPNTEAFF. In DNA form, the CDR3 reads TGTGCCAGCGACAGGACACCGAACACTGAAGCTTTCTTT.

The chain has TRBV6-1 and TRBJ1-2; TRBD1 agrees at 11 bases. The CDR3 totals 15 residues. The junction had 7 bases not matched to a gene; V was cut back by 4 bases and J by 6 bases. Germline V gives CDR1 MNHNS, CDR2 SASEGT. The CDR3 loop reads CASSVSDRGLNGYTF. CDR3 bases: TGTGCCAGCAGTGTCTCGGACAGGGGGCTCAATGGCTACACCTTC.

V usage is TRBV13 and J usage is TRBJ1-1; TRBD1 matches at 7 bases. Germline CDR1 is PRHDT and CDR2 is FYEKMQ (reference sequence). V was pared by 5 bases and J by 0 bases, with 21 bases of the junction left unmatched. The CDR3 loop spans 20 amino acids. CDR3 sequence (DNA): TGTGCCAGCAGCAAAGTCCGGGACAGTCCTCGCCGAGGGGTGAACACTGAAGCTTTCTTT. This gives the protein CASSKVRDSPRRGVNTEAFF.

The rearrangement uses TRBV4-1 and TRBJ2-2, with D uncertain. The germline V and J ends were trimmed by 0 bases and 7 bases, with 24 bases remaining between them. Germline values: CDR1 MGHRA, CDR2 YSYEKL. The CDR3 runs to 19 residues. DNA for the CDR3: TGCGCCAGCAGCCAAGAGAGTTTGCGGCTTTTGGTGTTAGGCGGGGAGCTGTTTTTT. This codes for CASSQESLRLLVLGGELFF.

The chain couples TRBV5-1 to TRBJ2-4, with 8 bases aligning to TRBD2. V was clipped by 4 bases and J by 7 bases; unmatched bases: 19. This CDR3 region has 18 residues. Germline V lookup: CDR1 SGHRS, CDR2 YFSETQ. CDR3 in DNA: TGCGCCAGCAGCCTACTCCACCGCAGCGGGAGTCGTGTTAACATTCAGTACTTC. This encodes CASSLLHRSGSRVNIQYF.

V gene TRBV9 combines with J gene TRBJ1-1; D might be TRBD1 (5 bases). Trimming took off 6 bases at V and 0 bases at J, with 15 bases between the two ends. Germline CDR1 SGDLS, CDR2 YYNGEE. The length of the CDR3 is 15 residues. Here the CDR3 DNA reads TGTGCCAGCACCAGGGAGGACTTGTTGAACACTGAAGCTTTCTTT. Its protein product is CASTREDLLNTEAFF.

Only a few counts were recorded for this clone. In nucleotides, the CDR3 is TGTGCCAGCAGCCTTCCGCCGGGACTAGGAAACAATGAGCAGTTCTTC. Amino acids: CASSLPPGLGNNEQFF. V is TRBV4-2 and J is TRBJ2-1; 8 nucleotides match TRBD2. The germline V gene encodes CDR1 LGHNA and CDR2 YNFKEQ. There are 16 residues in the CDR3. The J segment lost 5 bases and the V segment lost 4 bases, leaving 10 bases of the junction unmatched.

The chain combines TRBV28 with TRBJ2-7, with a possible D match to TRBD1 (5 bases). CDR1 is MDHEN, CDR2 SYDVKM, per germline. V lost 10 bases to trimming and J lost 2 bases, with 12 bases between them. The CDR3 extends over 12 amino acids. CDR3 loop: CATQGIAYEQYF. The CDR3 coding sequence is TGTGCCACGCAGGGTATTGCCTACGAGCAGTACTTC.

The chain couples TRBV5-6 to TRBJ2-3; weak D call: TRBD2 (6 bases). There are 13 residues in the CDR3. The germline CDR1 and CDR2 sequences are SGHDT and YYEEEE. The germline V and J ends were trimmed by 3 bases and 1 base, with 6 bases remaining between them. CDR3 nucleotide sequence: TGTGCCAGCAGCTGGGAGGGCACAGATACGCAGTATTTT. As protein: CASSWEGTDTQYF.

This clone was observed a single time. J is TRBJ2-7 and V is TRBV28; a weak D match, TRBD1 (6 bases). V lost 6 bases to trimming and J lost 4 bases, with 13 bases between them. The CDR3 contains 13 residues. The germline V gene has CDR1 MDHEN and CDR2 SYDVKM. The CDR3 loop is CASRTPGDYEQYF. The CDR3 DNA is TGTGCCAGCAGAACCCCAGGGGATTACGAGCAGTACTTC.

This chain uses TRBV7-8 with TRBJ1-1; 7 bases are shared with TRBD1. Trimming removed 6 bases from V and 4 bases from J; junction bases left unmatched: 5. The germline V gene has CDR1 SGHVS and CDR2 FQNEAQ. CDR3 length: 13 residues. The CDR3 nucleotides are TGTGCCAGCAGTTCAGGGGGGACCACTGAAGCTTTCTTT. Translation: CASSSGGTTEAFF.

This clone was counted a single time. This chain links TRBV18 with TRBJ2-5; D is unresolved. V gave up 4 bases and J gave up 2 bases, with 5 bases separating them. The V gene's germline CDR1 is KGHSH and CDR2 LQKENI. The CDR3 loop spans 12 amino acids. The chain's CDR3 is CASSLEQETQYF. For the CDR3, the DNA is TGTGCCAGCTCACTCGAGCAAGAGACCCAGTACTTC.

The chain has TRBV7-9 and TRBJ2-5; TRBD1 matches at 10 bases. From germline, CDR1 is SEHNR and CDR2 FQNEAQ (reference sequence). The CDR3 sequence is 16 residues long. Trimming cost V 3 bases and J 1 base; bases outside gene matches: 5. CDR3 sequence reads: CASSFETGGLQETQYF. The CDR3 nucleotides are TGTGCCAGCAGCTTTGAGACAGGGGGCCTCCAAGAGACCCAGTACTTC.

This chain links TRBV28 with TRBJ1-4; D might be TRBD1 (5 bases). The CDR3 loop spans 14 amino acids. Trimming shortened V by 5 bases and J by 8 bases, and 15 bases separated the two germline ends. Per germline, CDR1 MDHEN and CDR2 SYDVKM. For the CDR3, the DNA is TGTGCCAGCAGTCTTGGGGCTTATGGGGAAAAACTGTTTTTT. Translating gives CASSLGAYGEKLFF.